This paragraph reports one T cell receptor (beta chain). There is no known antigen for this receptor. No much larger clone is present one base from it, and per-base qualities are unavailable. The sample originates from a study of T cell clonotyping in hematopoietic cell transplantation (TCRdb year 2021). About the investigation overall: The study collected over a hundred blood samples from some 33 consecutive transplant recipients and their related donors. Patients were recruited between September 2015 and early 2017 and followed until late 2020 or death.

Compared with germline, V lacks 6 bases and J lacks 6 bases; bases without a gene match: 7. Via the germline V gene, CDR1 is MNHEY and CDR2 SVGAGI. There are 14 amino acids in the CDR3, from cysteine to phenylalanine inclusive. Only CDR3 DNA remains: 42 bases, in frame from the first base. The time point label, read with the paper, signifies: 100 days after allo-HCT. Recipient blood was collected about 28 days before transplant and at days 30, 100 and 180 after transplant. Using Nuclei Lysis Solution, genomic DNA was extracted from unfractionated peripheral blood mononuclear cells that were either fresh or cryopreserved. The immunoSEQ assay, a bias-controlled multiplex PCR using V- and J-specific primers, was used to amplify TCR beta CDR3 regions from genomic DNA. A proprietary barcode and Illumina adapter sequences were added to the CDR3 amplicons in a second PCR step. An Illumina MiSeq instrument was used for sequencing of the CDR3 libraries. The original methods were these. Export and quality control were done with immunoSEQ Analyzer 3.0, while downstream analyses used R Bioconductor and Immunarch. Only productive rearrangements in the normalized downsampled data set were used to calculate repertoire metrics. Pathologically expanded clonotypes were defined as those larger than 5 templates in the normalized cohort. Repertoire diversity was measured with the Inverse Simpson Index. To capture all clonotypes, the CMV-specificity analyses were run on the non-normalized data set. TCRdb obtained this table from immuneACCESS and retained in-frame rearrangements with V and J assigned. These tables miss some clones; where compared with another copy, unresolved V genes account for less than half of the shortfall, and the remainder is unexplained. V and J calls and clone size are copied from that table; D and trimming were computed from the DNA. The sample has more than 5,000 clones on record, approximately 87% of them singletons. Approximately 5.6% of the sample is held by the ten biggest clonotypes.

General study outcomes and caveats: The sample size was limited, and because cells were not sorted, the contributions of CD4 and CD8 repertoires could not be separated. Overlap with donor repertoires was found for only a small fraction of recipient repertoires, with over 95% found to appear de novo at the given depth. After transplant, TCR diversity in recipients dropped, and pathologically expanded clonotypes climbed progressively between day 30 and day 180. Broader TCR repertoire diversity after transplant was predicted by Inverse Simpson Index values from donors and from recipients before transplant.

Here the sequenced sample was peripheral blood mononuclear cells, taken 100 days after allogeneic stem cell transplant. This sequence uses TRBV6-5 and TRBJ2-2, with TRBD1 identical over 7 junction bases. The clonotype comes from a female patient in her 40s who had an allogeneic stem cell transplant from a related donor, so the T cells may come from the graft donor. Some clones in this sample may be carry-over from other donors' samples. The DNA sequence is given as TGTGCCAGCAGGGCGACAGGGCTCCCCGGGGAGCTGTTTTTT. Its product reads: CASRATGLPGELFF.